This T cell receptor (beta chain) was obtained from a study of blood T cell repertoires in COVID-19. The overall study: The cDNA or gDNA used as material had been derived from T cells, B-cell-depleted T cells, or PBMCs.

TCRdb's copy holds only in-frame clones and misses some; the assay was immunoSEQ multiplex PCR. The sample contains about 200,000 clones, roughly 90% of which appear only once. V lost 10 bases to trimming and J lost 1 base; unmatched junction nucleotides: 3. The CDR3 contains 13 residues. Germline V lookup: CDR1 KGHDR, CDR2 SFDVKD. The rearrangement joins TRBV24-1 to TRBJ2-3; TRBD2 agrees at 8 bases. Material: PBMCs or T cells enriched from blood (not recorded which). This TCR was sampled from a woman aged 18-35 years who had recovered from COVID-19. CDR3 residues: CATQRGRTDTQYF. As DNA, the CDR3 is TGTGCCACTCAGCGGGGGCGCACAGATACGCAGTATTTT.